The sequence of this TCR beta chain was determined in a study of blood T cell repertoires in COVID-19. The CDR3 is made up of 13 amino acids. V lost 8 bases, J lost 3 bases, and 11 bases lay in between. CDR1 and CDR2 (germline): MDHEN, SYDVKM. Assay: immunoSEQ multiplex PCR; the TCRdb copy retains only in-frame clones and omits some. The sample shows about 170,000 clones, approximately 90% of them seen only once. The chain is built from TRBV28 and TRBJ1-5; no firm D call. The sequence was obtained from a man aged 50 to 59 who had recovered from COVID-19. The sample taken for sequencing was peripheral blood. CDR3 protein: CASGRVLNQPQHF. The CDR3 nucleotides read TGTGCCAGCGGGAGGGTCCTCAATCAGCCCCAGCATTTT.